A selection of T cell receptor beta chains follows, all from one sample in a study of cytomegalovirus exposure and HLA in healthy donors. This table comes from immunoSEQ multiplex PCR, and its TCRdb copy is limited to in-frame clones, with some not included. There are about 140,000 clones in the sample, with 2% to 3% held by the top ten. Specimen: PBMCs. Receptors were obtained from a man aged 40-49 years in good health and CMV-seronegative. Both conserved end residues are trimmed from each CDR3. Each record gives: V gene, J gene, CDR3 protein.

v_gene: TRBV19; j_gene: TRBJ1-3; CDR3aa: ASSLDPIGTIY
v_gene: TRBV5-1; j_gene: TRBJ2-7; CDR3aa: ASSSGTGGGEQY
v_gene: TRBV6-4; j_gene: TRBJ2-5; CDR3aa: ASSENGETQY
v_gene: TRBV25-1; j_gene: TRBJ1-2; CDR3aa: ASSEWTDGYT
v_gene: TRBV7-7; j_gene: TRBJ2-5; CDR3aa: ASSLILSGQETQY
v_gene: TRBV5-4; j_gene: TRBJ1-1; CDR3aa: ASSGGQGDTEAF
v_gene: TRBV7-3; j_gene: TRBJ2-5; CDR3aa: ASSLTGLVGETQY
v_gene: TRBV4-3; j_gene: TRBJ1-1; CDR3aa: ASSQAEGTEAF
v_gene: TRBV13; j_gene: TRBJ2-7; CDR3aa: ASSFSGGASYEQY
v_gene: TRBV5-1; j_gene: TRBJ1-2; CDR3aa: ASSSTGVYGYT
v_gene: TRBV10-3; j_gene: TRBJ2-2; CDR3aa: AISESSGGFGELF
v_gene: TRBV7-6; j_gene: TRBJ2-7; CDR3aa: ASSFVGTGAYEQY
v_gene: TRBV6-1; j_gene: TRBJ2-3; CDR3aa: ASSGTGEKDTQY
v_gene: TRBV5-1; j_gene: TRBJ2-1; CDR3aa: ASKEVSGNYNEQF
v_gene: TRBV29-1; j_gene: TRBJ1-1; CDR3aa: SVVVGTQNTEAF
v_gene: TRBV2; j_gene: TRBJ1-3; CDR3aa: ANGQSTSGNTIY
v_gene: TRBV11-3; j_gene: TRBJ2-2; CDR3aa: ASSWRDTGELF
v_gene: TRBV28; j_gene: TRBJ1-2; CDR3aa: ASSSPGTGRGYT
v_gene: TRBV5-6; j_gene: TRBJ1-5; CDR3aa: ASSRSYSNQPQH
v_gene: TRBV7-3; j_gene: TRBJ2-5; CDR3aa: ASSLYVGEGRVTQY
v_gene: TRBV28; j_gene: TRBJ2-7; CDR3aa: ASSLAGGFVHEQY
v_gene: TRBV5-6; j_gene: TRBJ1-5; CDR3aa: ASSLGQNQPQH
v_gene: TRBV6-5; j_gene: TRBJ1-1; CDR3aa: ASSRQGWGTEAF
v_gene: TRBV7-2; j_gene: TRBJ2-7; CDR3aa: ASSRRAQALSYEQY
v_gene: TRBV6-5; j_gene: TRBJ1-1; CDR3aa: ASRLKGGITEAF
v_gene: TRBV7-2; j_gene: TRBJ2-5; CDR3aa: ASSLRGLARETQY
v_gene: TRBV6-5; j_gene: TRBJ2-5; CDR3aa: ASRLSQETQY
v_gene: TRBV29-1; j_gene: TRBJ1-1; CDR3aa: SVGQGGYEAF
v_gene: TRBV5-1; j_gene: TRBJ2-1; CDR3aa: ASTLTGTGLNEQF
v_gene: TRBV5-1; j_gene: TRBJ1-3; CDR3aa: ASSLTGFTGNTIY
v_gene: TRBV19; j_gene: TRBJ1-5; CDR3aa: ASSIPGIQPQH
v_gene: TRBV28; j_gene: TRBJ2-4; CDR3aa: ASSLAGIENIQY
v_gene: TRBV15; j_gene: TRBJ1-5; CDR3aa: ATSRDRRVYQPQH
v_gene: TRBV25-1; j_gene: TRBJ2-5; CDR3aa: ASSGAGRETQY
v_gene: TRBV30; j_gene: TRBJ1-2; CDR3aa: AWRAIRTGYT
v_gene: TRBV7-2; j_gene: TRBJ2-7; CDR3aa: ASTWSGGAGEQY
v_gene: TRBV5-5; j_gene: TRBJ2-7; CDR3aa: ASSLIYVGTGKDYEQY
v_gene: TRBV10-3; j_gene: TRBJ1-2; CDR3aa: AITTDSLYGYT
v_gene: TRBV4-3; j_gene: TRBJ2-3; CDR3aa: ASSQDPERGPSTDTQY
v_gene: TRBV4-3; j_gene: TRBJ2-4; CDR3aa: ASSQEVTQVPFQY
v_gene: TRBV4-1; j_gene: TRBJ1-2; CDR3aa: ASSQFDRIANYGYT
v_gene: TRBV27; j_gene: TRBJ1-5; CDR3aa: ASRGQGYGNQPQH
v_gene: TRBV6-5; j_gene: TRBJ2-5; CDR3aa: ASSGPAGTQY
v_gene: TRBV6-5; j_gene: TRBJ1-1; CDR3aa: ASSTGGIMNTEAF
v_gene: TRBV27; j_gene: TRBJ1-2; CDR3aa: ASSLGPNYGYT
v_gene: TRBV7-2; j_gene: TRBJ1-6; CDR3aa: ASSPGTEVSPLH
v_gene: TRBV7-2; j_gene: TRBJ1-6; CDR3aa: ASSRTEDYNSPLH
v_gene: TRBV7-2; j_gene: TRBJ2-2; CDR3aa: ASSLRWEGTGNTGELF
v_gene: TRBV7-2; j_gene: TRBJ1-2; CDR3aa: ASSREGGLLRGYT
v_gene: TRBV7-2; j_gene: TRBJ1-1; CDR3aa: ASSRRGNTEAF
v_gene: TRBV5-1; j_gene: TRBJ2-5; CDR3aa: ASSLAGTSGGNEQY
v_gene: TRBV7-9; j_gene: TRBJ2-3; CDR3aa: ASSLASLVDTQY
v_gene: TRBV10-3; j_gene: TRBJ1-1; CDR3aa: AIRETTVNTEAF
v_gene: TRBV5-1; j_gene: TRBJ1-3; CDR3aa: ASSFRARGLDTIY
v_gene: TRBV13; j_gene: TRBJ1-3; CDR3aa: ASSSSGQVGSGNTIY
v_gene: TRBV29-1; j_gene: TRBJ2-3; CDR3aa: SVAPHRGREDTQY
v_gene: TRBV29-1; j_gene: TRBJ2-3; CDR3aa: SVGGLTDTQY